A selection of T cell receptor beta chains follows, all from one sample in a study of blood T cell repertoires in COVID-19. Repertoires were generated with immunoSEQ multiplex PCR, while TCRdb's copy carries only in-frame clones and drops some. The sample contains 60,000 to 90,000 clones, 75% to 90% of which appear only once. Sample: peripheral blood. These receptors were collected from a human donor in a cohort sampled during active COVID-19. Both conserved end residues are part of each CDR3. A D gene is named only where the DNA matches it firmly. For some rows the clone size is stated as once, few or many, or as a class when expanded; others skip it.

.,14,TRBV29-1,.,TRBJ1-1,CSVGRDYLGTEAFF,TGCAGCGTTGGACGGGACTACCTAGGGACTGAAGCTTTCTTT
.,15,TRBV5-1,.,TRBJ2-7,CASSPTTSSVDEQYF,TGCGCCAGCAGCCCCACGACTAGTTCCGTGGACGAGCAGTACTTC
TRBD1,15,TRBV27,.,TRBJ1-2,CASSLSTGGVYGYTF,TGTGCCAGCAGTTTATCGACAGGGGGAGTCTATGGCTACACCTTC
.,15,TRBV5-7,.,TRBJ2-7,CASSPPADDFYEQYF,TGTGCCAGCAGCCCCCCAGCGGATGACTTCTACGAGCAGTACTTC
.,16,TRBV5-6,.,TRBJ2-5,CASSLRIRGREETQYF,TGTGCCAGCAGCCTCCGGATTAGGGGCAGAGAAGAGACCCAGTACTTC
TRBD2,17,TRBV5-1,once,TRBJ2-5,CASSTTPSGRASETQYF,TGCGCCAGCAGCACGACCCCCAGCGGGAGGGCCTCAGAGACCCAGTACTTC
.,16,TRBV7-9,.,TRBJ1-6,CASSGGTFSYNSPLHF,TGTGCCAGCAGCGGGGGGACTTTCTCCTATAATTCACCCCTCCACTTT
.,13,TRBV12-3/TRBV12-4,.,TRBJ1-1,CASSFTGNTEAFF,TGTGCCAGCAGTTTTACAGGGAACACTGAAGCTTTCTTT
.,16,TRBV5-1,.,TRBJ2-2,CASSLGASASAGELFF,TGCGCCAGCAGCTTGGGGGCGTCGGCGTCGGCCGGGGAGCTGTTTTTT
.,13,TRBV10-3,.,TRBJ1-2,CATYAGAEAGYTF,TGTGCCACATACGCGGGGGCAGAGGCGGGCTACACCTTC
.,13,TRBV4-2,.,TRBJ2-5,CASSQDRGETQYF,TGTGCCAGCAGCCAAGATCGGGGGGAGACCCAGTACTTC
TRBD1,15,TRBV10-1,.,TRBJ1-4,CASSGTGTGGEKLFF,TGCGCCAGCAGTGGTACCGGGACAGGTGGTGAAAAACTGTTTTTT
TRBD1,15,TRBV7-3,.,TRBJ2-3,CASRSQGARADTQYF,TGTGCCAGCAGGAGTCAGGGGGCGCGGGCAGATACGCAGTATTTT
TRBD2,16,TRBV10-3,.,TRBJ2-1,CAISEDSAGGPGEQFF,TGTGCCATCAGTGAAGATTCAGCGGGGGGGCCCGGTGAGCAGTTCTTC